These 13 T cell receptor beta chains came from one sample sequenced in a study of blood T cell repertoires in COVID-19. The assay was immunoSEQ multiplex PCR, and TCRdb's table has in-frame clones only and misses some. The table lists a few hundred thousand clones, around nine tenths of them singletons. Sequenced material: peripheral blood. The receptors stem from a middle-aged woman who had recovered from COVID-19.

V gene TRBV18 combines with J gene TRBJ2-7; 7 nucleotides align to TRBD1. CDR1 and CDR2 (germline): KGHSH, LQKENI. CDR3 length: 18 residues. V lost 0 bases and J lost 2; bases outside the gene matches: 13. In DNA, the CDR3 is TGTGCCAGCTCACCACCCGTAGGGGGCCTGGGAAGAACCTACGAGCAGTACTTC. It yields the protein CASSPPVGGLGRTYEQYF.

The gene calls are TRBV25-1 and TRBJ2-4, with D unresolved. V lost 4 bases and J 9 bases, leaving 13 bases between the germline ends. The germline V gene has CDR1 MGHDK and CDR2 SYGVNS. The length of the CDR3 is 13 residues. The DNA for the CDR3 is TGTGCCAGCAGTGGGGTTGGGCGTGGCATTCAGTACTTC. This codes for CASSGVGRGIQYF.

The V call is TRBV15, the J call TRBJ2-1; TRBD2 might be the D (6 bases). V dropped 5 bases and J dropped 10 bases, with 18 bases sitting between them. Germline V gene data show CDR1 as LNHNV and CDR2 as YYDKDF (reference sequence). CDR3 length: 14 amino acids. CDR3 sequence reads: CATSGGRPAGEQFF. In DNA, the CDR3 is TGTGCCACCAGCGGAGGACGGCCGGCGGGGGAGCAGTTCTTC. Drawing the rest from reference TRBV15 and TRBJ2-1, the complete variable domain is DAMVIQNPRYQVTQFGKPVTLSCSQTLNHNVMYWYQQKSSQAPKLLFHYYDKDFNNEADTPDNFQSRRPNTSFCFLDIRSPGLGDTAMYLCATSGGRPAGEQFFGPGTRLTVL.

The chain couples TRBV27 to TRBJ2-4; possibly TRBD2 for D (6 bases). Germline CDR1 and CDR2: MNHEY and SMNVEV (reference sequence). Trimming left V 3 bases short and J 9 bases short, with 9 bases between. The CDR3 covers 12 residues. CDR3: CASSFDGGIQYF. As DNA, the CDR3 is TGTGCCAGCAGTTTCGACGGGGGCATTCAGTACTTC.

The chain recombines TRBV18 with TRBJ2-1, with 9 bases aligning to TRBD2. Germline V lookup: CDR1 KGHSH, CDR2 LQKENI. This CDR3 is built from 18 residues. Losses at the gene ends were 3 bases for V and 5 bases for J; bases not matched to a gene: 14. This CDR3 reads CASSPSPRMRGGHNEQFF. CDR3 sequence (DNA): TGTGCCAGCTCACCTTCGCCGAGAATGCGGGGGGGACACAATGAGCAGTTCTTC.

This clone was found once. This sequence joins TRBV5-1 and TRBJ2-1; D gene ambiguous. Germline V CDR1 and CDR2: SGHRS, YFSETQ. V gave up 0 bases and J gave up 8 bases, with 12 bases separating them. This CDR3 is built from 14 residues. The CDR3 region is CASSLVGRRDEQFF. The CDR3 DNA reads as TGCGCCAGCAGCTTGGTAGGCCGCCGGGATGAGCAGTTCTTC.

The CDR3 bases are TGTGCCAGCAGCACCGCTAGCGGGAGGGGCACCGGGGAGCTGTTTTTT. Residues: CASSTASGRGTGELFF. The chain joins TRBV5-4 to TRBJ2-2; 12 nucleotides line up with TRBD2. Trimming took 4 bases from V and 4 from J; bases not matched to a gene: 5. The CDR3 has 16 amino acids. The germline V gene has CDR1 SGHNT and CDR2 YYREEE (reference sequence). The full variable domain, in which reference TRBV5-4 and TRBJ2-2 provide the parts outside the CDR3, is ETGVTQSPTHLIKTRGQQVTLRCSSQSGHNTVSWYQQALGQGPQFIFQYYREEENGRGNFPPRFSGLQFPNYSSELNVNALELDDSALYLCASSTASGRGTGELFFGEGSRLTVL.

In DNA, the CDR3 is TGCGCCAGCAGCCCAGCTTCCGGGAAGAGCACTGAAGCTTTCTTT. Translation gives CASSPASGKSTEAFF. The rearrangement joins TRBV5-1 to TRBJ1-1; D ambiguous. V was shortened by 4 bases and J by 4 bases, with 17 bases between the two germline ends. CDR1 and CDR2 from the germline V gene are SGHRS and YFSETQ. The CDR3 totals 15 residues.

This clone was counted once. V and J are TRBV30 and TRBJ1-2, with TRBD1 as a possible D gene (5 bases). V gave up 6 bases and J gave up 1 base, with 12 bases separating them. The CDR3 loop spans 13 amino acids. The germline V gene has CDR1 GTSNPN and CDR2 SVGIG (reference sequence). The CDR3 loop is CACRAGRNYGYTF. The CDR3 nucleotides are TGTGCCTGCCGAGCGGGACGTAACTATGGCTACACCTTC.

CDR3 DNA: TGTGCCAGCAGCCCGGGACTAGTATACAATGAGCAGTTCTTC. It specifies CASSPGLVYNEQFF. The chain joins TRBV5-8 to TRBJ2-1; 8 bases align to TRBD2. The V and J ends lost 4 bases and 4 bases, in that order; junction bases with no gene match: 4. The CDR3 runs 14 residues. CDR1 is SGHTS, CDR2 YDEGEE, per germline.

This clone was found a few times. Other DNA sequences in this sample translate to the same CDR3. This chain uses TRBV27 with TRBJ1-5; 8 bases line up with TRBD1. The CDR3 is 15 amino acids. Germline V CDR1 and CDR2: MNHEY, SMNVEV (reference sequence). V shed 6 bases, J shed 2 bases, and the junction held 6 bases outside the gene matches. As DNA, the CDR3 is TGTGCCAGCAGCCCCGGGACAGGAGGCAATCAGCCCCAGCATTTT. Translating gives CASSPGTGGNQPQHF.

The chain carries TRBV27 and TRBJ2-7, with TRBD1 identical over 11 bases. This CDR3 comprises 14 residues. V lost 2 bases to trimming and J lost 4 bases; unmatched junction nucleotides: 1. Germline V gene sequence: CDR1 MNHEY, CDR2 SMNVEV (reference sequence). CDR3 protein: CASSLGQGAYEQYF. The DNA for the CDR3 is TGTGCCAGCAGTTTAGGACAGGGGGCTTACGAGCAGTACTTC.

The chain combines TRBV7-2 with TRBJ2-7, with 9 bases fitting TRBD1. Germline-derived CDR1 and CDR2 are SGHTA and FQGNSA. This CDR3 is built from 14 residues. Unmatched junction bases numbered 7, after V lost 5 bases and J lost 5 bases. CDR3 in DNA: TGTGCCAGCAGCCCCGGACAGGGGAGGGACGAGCAGTACTTC. It is translated as CASSPGQGRDEQYF. The full variable domain, with the rest looked up from reference TRBV7-2 and TRBJ2-7, is GAGVSQSPSNKVTEKGKDVELRCDPISGHTALYWYRQSLGQGLEFLIYFQGNSAPDKSGLPSDRFSAERTGGSVSTLTIQRTQQEDSAVYLCASSPGQGRDEQYFGPGTRLTVT.